The 22 T cell receptor beta chains reported below all come from one sample, sequenced in a study of identical twins. TCRdb called the 5' RACE reads again in MiXCR, with one record for every CDR3 protein. Here the sample spans 500,000 or so distinct CDR3 sequences, over 11% being singletons. Separately, the same data were catalogued under a study of yellow fever vaccine responses in identical twins.

The sample was CD4+ T cells sorted from blood. The receptors come from a young woman in good health.

This chain links TRBV20-1 with TRBJ2-3; 9 bases agree with TRBD2. The length of the CDR3 is 14 residues. J lost 4 bases, V lost 6 bases, and 8 bases had no gene match. Germline V CDR1 and CDR2: DFQATT, SNEGSKA (reference sequence). The CDR3 DNA sequence: TGCAGTGCCCCCCCGACTAGCGGTCCAGATACGCAGTATTTT. This sequence encodes CSAPPTSGPDTQYF.

This clonotype was detected a few times. The CDR3 spells CASSHTSSGGYEQYF. As DNA, the CDR3 is TGTGCCAGCAGCCACACATCTAGCGGGGGCTACGAGCAGTACTTC. The rearrangement uses TRBV3-1 and TRBJ2-7; 10 bases fit TRBD2. The germline V gene has CDR1 LGHDT and CDR2 YNNKEL (reference sequence). This CDR3 region has 15 residues. The V and J ends lost 3 bases and 3 bases, in that order; junction bases with no gene match: 5.

The chain couples TRBV2 to TRBJ2-7; 7 bases align to TRBD1. The germline V gene encodes CDR1 SNHLY and CDR2 FYNNEI. The trim removed 5 bases at V and 3 bases at J, leaving 7 bases unmatched. The CDR3 runs to 14 residues. CDR3 bases: TGTGCCAGCAGTCGGGACAGATCAATCTACGAGCAGTACTTC. Its translation is CASSRDRSIYEQYF.

This clonotype showed up just a few times. The CDR3 bases are TGTGCCAGCTCCTTGACAGGCTATGGCTACACCTTC. Its protein is CASSLTGYGYTF. This sequence joins TRBV18 and TRBJ1-2; tentative D call: TRBD1 (6 bases). Germline values: CDR1 KGHSH, CDR2 LQKENI. The V end lost 6 bases, the J end lost 4 bases, and 9 bases lay between the germline ends. The CDR3 loop spans 12 amino acids.

The chain couples TRBV12-3 or TRBV12-4 to TRBJ1-5, with 10 bases identical to TRBD1. This CDR3 contains 14 residues. Germline trimming cut 6 bases from V and 9 bases from J; bases unmatched to any gene: 8. CDR3 protein: CASSRDRGRRPQHF. In DNA form, the CDR3 reads TGTGCCAGCAGCCGGGACAGGGGTCGTAGGCCCCAGCATTTT.

There are many counts of this clonotype. The gene calls are TRBV15 and TRBJ2-1, with D tentatively TRBD2 (6 bases). CDR3 length: 15 amino acids. V was cut by 7 bases and J by 8 bases, with 21 bases left in between. Germline V gene data show CDR1 as LNHNV and CDR2 as YYDKDF (reference sequence). The CDR3 bases are TGTGCCACCAACAATCCTAGCGAGGCCTTCTATGAGCAGTTCTTC. Its protein is CATNNPSEAFYEQFF.

The V gene is TRBV11-2, the J gene TRBJ2-3; D might be TRBD2 (5 bases). The CDR3 has 16 residues. Trimming took 5 bases from V and 3 from J, leaving 18 bases between them. Germline V gene data show CDR1 as SGHAT and CDR2 as FQNNGV. In DNA form, the CDR3 reads TGTGCCAGCAGCCAGATACGGGGAGCCCAGACAGATACGCAGTATTTT. Protein sequence: CASSQIRGAQTDTQYF.

The chain is built from TRBV20-1 and TRBJ1-1; D remains ambiguous. Germline assignment: CDR1 DFQATT and CDR2 SNEGSKA (reference sequence). Trimming shortened V by 6 bases and J by 3 bases, and 17 bases separated the two germline ends. The CDR3 consists of 14 residues. The CDR3 bases are TGCAGTGCGCGACGCCTGACGGATTACACTGAAGCTTTCTTT. Protein: CSARRLTDYTEAFF.

The V gene is TRBV10-3, the J gene TRBJ2-7; the D is unclear. Germline CDR1 ENHRY, CDR2 SYGVKD. CDR3 size: 16 residues. Deletions cut 0 bases from V and 6 bases from J, with 18 bases between. The CDR3 DNA is TGTGCCATCAGTGAGTCGAGTTTCTACAAGGCAGGCGAGCAGTACTTC. Amino acids: CAISESSFYKAGEQYF.

This clonotype was seen a handful of times. The chain has TRBV7-2 and TRBJ2-7, with TRBD2 matching 10 bases. This CDR3 is built from 16 residues. The V and J ends lost 1 base and 6 bases, in that order; junction bases with no gene match: 9. Germline assignment: CDR1 SGHTA and CDR2 FQGNSA. This chain's CDR3 is CASSLGPGSSGSEQYF. The DNA of the CDR3 is TGTGCCAGCAGCTTAGGGCCCGGGTCTAGCGGGAGCGAGCAGTACTTC. The full variable domain, rest sourced from reference TRBV7-2 and TRBJ2-7, is GAGVSQSPSNKVTEKGKDVELRCDPISGHTALYWYRQSLGQGLEFLIYFQGNSAPDKSGLPSDRFSAERTGGSVSTLTIQRTQQEDSAVYLCASSLGPGSSGSEQYFGPGTRLTVT.

The J gene is TRBJ2-1, the V gene TRBV6-5; D is ambiguous. The CDR3 sequence is 14 residues long. Between the trimmed V and J ends, which lost 0 bases and 5 bases, there was a span of 8 bases. Per germline, CDR1 MNHEY and CDR2 SVGAGI. The CDR3 protein is CASSYSNLHNEQFF. The CDR3 nucleotides are TGTGCCAGCAGTTACTCTAACCTCCACAATGAGCAGTTCTTC.

The chain couples TRBV27 to TRBJ2-7, with TRBD1 matching over 7 bases. With 5 bases clipped from V and 3 bases from J, the junction kept 16 bases outside the gene matches. CDR1 and CDR2 from the germline V gene are MNHEY and SMNVEV (reference sequence). The CDR3 covers 17 residues. The CDR3 region has the DNA TGTGCCAGCAGTCCCATATCCCCGGGACAGACCGACTACGAGCAGTACTTC. The encoded protein is CASSPISPGQTDYEQYF.

This clonotype was found many times. This chain connects TRBV12-3 or TRBV12-4 to TRBJ2-1, with 9 bases lining up with TRBD2. The CDR3 has 13 residues. J gave up 4 bases and V 9 bases, and 4 bases lay outside the gene matches. Here the CDR3 reads CASTTSGYNEQFF. Here the CDR3 DNA reads TGTGCCAGTACTACTAGCGGGTACAATGAGCAGTTCTTC.

This CDR3 is CASSVLPGAVNTEAFF. The CDR3, as DNA: TGTGCCAGCAGCGTACTCCCGGGGGCGGTGAACACTGAAGCTTTCTTT. The chain couples TRBV9 to TRBJ1-1, with a tentative D call TRBD1 (6 bases). The germline gives CDR1 SGDLS, CDR2 YYNGEE. Trimming stripped 1 base from V and 0 bases from J, with 13 bases between. CDR3 size: 16 residues.

The V and J genes are TRBV5-1 and TRBJ2-2; a possible D gene is TRBD1 (6 bases). The CDR3 has 15 amino acids. Germline CDR1 and CDR2: SGHRS and YFSETQ. V lost 4 bases to trimming and J lost 6 bases, with 16 bases between them. CDR3: CASSLQGQSSGELFF. DNA for the CDR3: TGCGCCAGCAGCCTCCAGGGACAAAGTTCCGGGGAGCTGTTTTTT. Drawing the rest from reference TRBV5-1 and TRBJ2-2, the complete variable domain is KAGVTQTPRYLIKTRGQQVTLSCSPISGHRSVSWYQQTPGQGLQFLFEYFSETQRNKGNFPGRFSGRQFSNSRSEMNVSTLELGDSALYLCASSLQGQSSGELFFGEGSRLTVL.

This clonotype was seen a handful of times. This chain connects TRBV19 to TRBJ2-7, with TRBD1 identical over 10 bases. Germline V gene lookup returns CDR1 LNHDA and CDR2 SQIVND (reference sequence). This CDR3 contains 15 residues. With 3 bases clipped from V and 5 bases from J, the junction kept 7 bases outside the gene matches. The CDR3 DNA is TGTGCCAGTAGTATGCCCAGGGACAGGGGAAACGAGCAGTACTTC. The encoded protein is CASSMPRDRGNEQYF.

This clonotype has a count of ten or more. The V call is TRBV29-1, the J call TRBJ2-6; no clear D. The V end was cut by 5 bases, the J end by 0 bases, with 8 bases between. Germline CDR1 SQVTM, CDR2 ANQGSEA. The CDR3 spans 14 residues. Here the CDR3 DNA reads TGCAGCGTTTTAGAGAGCTCTGGGGCCAACGTCCTGACTTTC. Translation gives CSVLESSGANVLTF.

This clonotype was counted a few times. Relative to the germline gene, one junction end is altered; a read error may explain this. The gene calls are TRBV3-1 and TRBJ2-7; 9 bases are shared with TRBD2. The germline V gene has CDR1 LGHDT and CDR2 YNNKEL (reference sequence). The CDR3 loop spans 11 amino acids. CDR3 in amino acids: CASSQTSGLFF. CDR3 sequence (DNA): TGTGCCAGCAGCCAGACTAGCGGCCTGTTTTTC.

This clonotype was seen more than once but under ten times. The rearrangement joins TRBV29-1 to TRBJ1-3, with a weak D call TRBD1 (6 bases). V shed 6 bases and J shed 0 bases, with 12 bases lying between them. The CDR3 is 14 amino acids. Germline CDR1 is SQVTM and CDR2 is ANQGSEA. CDR3 sequence reads: CSVVTGNSGNTIYF. The DNA of the CDR3 is TGCAGCGTGGTAACAGGGAACTCTGGAAACACCATATATTTT.

This clonotype was seen at least ten times. The J gene is TRBJ2-7, the V gene TRBV3-1; D gene ambiguous. The V end lost 5 bases, the J end lost 5 bases, and 7 bases lay between the germline ends. Germline V CDR1 and CDR2: LGHDT, YNNKEL (reference sequence). This CDR3 is 11 amino acids long. The CDR3 DNA sequence: TGTGCCAGCAGCTTCAGCAACGAGCAGTACTTC. It codes for CASSFSNEQYF.

This clonotype was counted only a few times. The chain employs TRBV20-1 and TRBJ1-1; D is undetermined. Germline V CDR1 and CDR2: DFQATT, SNEGSKA (reference sequence). This CDR3 spans 15 amino acids. Trimming left V 6 bases short and J 0 bases short, with 17 bases between. The CDR3 DNA reads TGCAGTGCCCGCGACTCGACAATCCTGAACACTGAAGCTTTCTTT. Its protein product is CSARDSTILNTEAFF.

This clonotype has just a few counts. This chain joins TRBV7-8 and TRBJ2-5; 9 bases fit TRBD1. V shed 5 bases, J shed 1 base, and the junction held 14 bases outside the gene matches. CDR3 length equals 18 residues. In germline, CDR1 is SGHVS, CDR2 FQNEAQ. The CDR3 spells CASSILPRDRGFQETQYF. DNA of the CDR3: TGTGCCAGCAGCATACTACCCCGAGACAGGGGGTTCCAAGAGACCCAGTACTTC.